A selection of T cell receptor beta chains follows, all from one sample in a study of early T cells in non-severe SARS-CoV-2 infection. TCRdb independently ran MiXCR on the 5' RACE reads; one entry per CDR3 protein. The table shows 85,000 to 90,000 distinct CDR3 sequences, with approximately 15% occurring only once. The sequencing input was whole blood. The receptors derive from an adult who was a healthcare worker with PCR-confirmed SARS-CoV-2 infection or an uninfected control (not recorded which). Each CDR3 is given with its conserved first and last residue. The D gene is left open where the match is weak. Only some rows state a clone size, as once, few, many or a class for expanded clones.

clone size	J gene	D gene	V gene	CDR3 protein	CDR3 DNA
-	TRBJ1-5	-	TRBV20-1	CSASVGDHHQPQHF	TGCAGTGCTAGCGTAGGGGACCACCATCAGCCCCAGCATTTT
few	TRBJ2-7	-	TRBV28	CASSLPAVGRGYEQYF	TGTGCCAGCAGTTTACCCGCCGTAGGACGGGGCTACGAGCAGTACTTC
many	TRBJ2-1	TRBD2	TRBV5-5	CASSLGRTSGRPLDEQFF	TGTGCCAGCAGCTTGGGGAGGACTAGCGGGAGGCCCTTAGATGAGCAGTTCTTC
few	TRBJ2-5	-	TRBV2	CASSTREGGGQETQYF	TGTGCCAGCAGTACTCGCGAGGGTGGTGGGCAAGAGACCCAGTACTTC
many	TRBJ2-6	TRBD2	TRBV28	CASSFPIGGRPSGANVLTF	TGTGCCAGCAGTTTTCCCATAGGCGGGAGGCCGTCGGGGGCCAACGTCCTGACTTTC
many	TRBJ1-1	-	TRBV18	CASSPNRNTEAFF	TGTGCCAGCTCACCTAACAGGAACACTGAAGCTTTCTTT
many	TRBJ2-7	TRBD1	TRBV29-1	CSVGRQGAGEQYF	TGCAGCGTTGGGCGACAGGGGGCTGGTGAGCAGTACTTC
-	TRBJ2-1	-	TRBV29-1	CSVTASSYNEQFF	TGCAGCGTTACCGCCTCCTCCTACAATGAGCAGTTCTTC
few	TRBJ2-5	TRBD1	TRBV20-1	CSAKGQQETQYF	TGCAGTGCTAAGGGACAGCAAGAGACCCAGTACTTC
-	TRBJ2-1	-	TRBV9	CASSVVHNEQFF	TGTGCCAGCAGCGTAGTACACAATGAGCAGTTCTTC
many	TRBJ2-1	TRBD1	TRBV29-1	CSAGQGAGNEQFF	TGCAGCGCTGGACAGGGGGCTGGGAATGAGCAGTTCTTC
few	TRBJ2-1	-	TRBV9	CASSASVSYNEQFF	TGTGCCAGCAGCGCGTCAGTTTCTTACAATGAGCAGTTCTTC
-	TRBJ2-3	TRBD1	TRBV7-9	CASSPRQGELDTQYF	TGTGCCAGCAGCCCGCGACAGGGGGAGTTAGATACGCAGTATTTT
many	TRBJ1-1	-	TRBV27	CASSLGAAGPGITEAFF	TGTGCCAGCAGTTTAGGGGCGGCGGGACCTGGTATCACTGAAGCTTTCTTT
few	TRBJ2-3	-	TRBV5-5	CASSRTADTQYF	TGTGCCAGCAGCCGAACCGCAGATACGCAGTATTTT
few	TRBJ1-5	TRBD1	TRBV29-1	CSALTGGNQPQHF	TGCAGCGCCTTGACAGGGGGCAATCAGCCCCAGCATTTT
few	TRBJ2-1	-	TRBV5-6	CASSLPQSNEQFF	TGTGCCAGCAGCTTGCCGCAGAGCAATGAGCAGTTCTTC
-	TRBJ2-1	TRBD2	TRBV6-1	CASSVRDYPSSYNEQFF	TGTGCCAGCAGTGTTAGGGACTACCCGAGCTCCTACAATGAGCAGTTCTTC
-	TRBJ2-4	-	TRBV28	CASSEWGASKNIQYF	TGTGCCAGCAGCGAGTGGGGGGCATCCAAAAACATTCAGTACTTC
-	TRBJ2-3	-	TRBV29-1	CSVEARGGGTDTQYF	TGCAGCGTTGAGGCACGGGGCGGGGGCACAGATACGCAGTATTTT
many	TRBJ2-1	-	TRBV14	CASSQDGWAEQFF	TGTGCCAGCAGCCAAGATGGTTGGGCTGAGCAGTTCTTC
few	TRBJ1-2	-	TRBV20-1	CSANAGQGPRGGYGYTF	TGCAGTGCTAACGCTGGGCAGGGGCCCCGAGGAGGCTATGGCTACACCTTC
few	TRBJ2-7	-	TRBV12-3/TRBV12-4	CASSLSDRVYEQYF	TGTGCCAGCAGTTTGTCGGACCGAGTCTACGAGCAGTACTTC
-	TRBJ2-1	-	TRBV11-1	CASSGGYVRASNEQFF	TGTGCCAGCAGCGGGGGGTACGTAAGGGCGAGCAATGAGCAGTTCTTC
few	TRBJ1-1	-	TRBV5-1	CASSLDEGRNTEAFF	TGCGCCAGCAGCTTGGATGAGGGGAGGAACACTGAAGCTTTCTTT
few	TRBJ2-7	-	TRBV20-1	CSAPTLPSYEQYF	TGCAGTGCTCCTACCTTACCCTCCTACGAGCAGTACTTC
many	TRBJ1-6	TRBD1	TRBV19	CASRTGTEVHSPLHF	TGTGCCAGTAGGACCGGGACAGAAGTACATTCACCCCTCCACTTT